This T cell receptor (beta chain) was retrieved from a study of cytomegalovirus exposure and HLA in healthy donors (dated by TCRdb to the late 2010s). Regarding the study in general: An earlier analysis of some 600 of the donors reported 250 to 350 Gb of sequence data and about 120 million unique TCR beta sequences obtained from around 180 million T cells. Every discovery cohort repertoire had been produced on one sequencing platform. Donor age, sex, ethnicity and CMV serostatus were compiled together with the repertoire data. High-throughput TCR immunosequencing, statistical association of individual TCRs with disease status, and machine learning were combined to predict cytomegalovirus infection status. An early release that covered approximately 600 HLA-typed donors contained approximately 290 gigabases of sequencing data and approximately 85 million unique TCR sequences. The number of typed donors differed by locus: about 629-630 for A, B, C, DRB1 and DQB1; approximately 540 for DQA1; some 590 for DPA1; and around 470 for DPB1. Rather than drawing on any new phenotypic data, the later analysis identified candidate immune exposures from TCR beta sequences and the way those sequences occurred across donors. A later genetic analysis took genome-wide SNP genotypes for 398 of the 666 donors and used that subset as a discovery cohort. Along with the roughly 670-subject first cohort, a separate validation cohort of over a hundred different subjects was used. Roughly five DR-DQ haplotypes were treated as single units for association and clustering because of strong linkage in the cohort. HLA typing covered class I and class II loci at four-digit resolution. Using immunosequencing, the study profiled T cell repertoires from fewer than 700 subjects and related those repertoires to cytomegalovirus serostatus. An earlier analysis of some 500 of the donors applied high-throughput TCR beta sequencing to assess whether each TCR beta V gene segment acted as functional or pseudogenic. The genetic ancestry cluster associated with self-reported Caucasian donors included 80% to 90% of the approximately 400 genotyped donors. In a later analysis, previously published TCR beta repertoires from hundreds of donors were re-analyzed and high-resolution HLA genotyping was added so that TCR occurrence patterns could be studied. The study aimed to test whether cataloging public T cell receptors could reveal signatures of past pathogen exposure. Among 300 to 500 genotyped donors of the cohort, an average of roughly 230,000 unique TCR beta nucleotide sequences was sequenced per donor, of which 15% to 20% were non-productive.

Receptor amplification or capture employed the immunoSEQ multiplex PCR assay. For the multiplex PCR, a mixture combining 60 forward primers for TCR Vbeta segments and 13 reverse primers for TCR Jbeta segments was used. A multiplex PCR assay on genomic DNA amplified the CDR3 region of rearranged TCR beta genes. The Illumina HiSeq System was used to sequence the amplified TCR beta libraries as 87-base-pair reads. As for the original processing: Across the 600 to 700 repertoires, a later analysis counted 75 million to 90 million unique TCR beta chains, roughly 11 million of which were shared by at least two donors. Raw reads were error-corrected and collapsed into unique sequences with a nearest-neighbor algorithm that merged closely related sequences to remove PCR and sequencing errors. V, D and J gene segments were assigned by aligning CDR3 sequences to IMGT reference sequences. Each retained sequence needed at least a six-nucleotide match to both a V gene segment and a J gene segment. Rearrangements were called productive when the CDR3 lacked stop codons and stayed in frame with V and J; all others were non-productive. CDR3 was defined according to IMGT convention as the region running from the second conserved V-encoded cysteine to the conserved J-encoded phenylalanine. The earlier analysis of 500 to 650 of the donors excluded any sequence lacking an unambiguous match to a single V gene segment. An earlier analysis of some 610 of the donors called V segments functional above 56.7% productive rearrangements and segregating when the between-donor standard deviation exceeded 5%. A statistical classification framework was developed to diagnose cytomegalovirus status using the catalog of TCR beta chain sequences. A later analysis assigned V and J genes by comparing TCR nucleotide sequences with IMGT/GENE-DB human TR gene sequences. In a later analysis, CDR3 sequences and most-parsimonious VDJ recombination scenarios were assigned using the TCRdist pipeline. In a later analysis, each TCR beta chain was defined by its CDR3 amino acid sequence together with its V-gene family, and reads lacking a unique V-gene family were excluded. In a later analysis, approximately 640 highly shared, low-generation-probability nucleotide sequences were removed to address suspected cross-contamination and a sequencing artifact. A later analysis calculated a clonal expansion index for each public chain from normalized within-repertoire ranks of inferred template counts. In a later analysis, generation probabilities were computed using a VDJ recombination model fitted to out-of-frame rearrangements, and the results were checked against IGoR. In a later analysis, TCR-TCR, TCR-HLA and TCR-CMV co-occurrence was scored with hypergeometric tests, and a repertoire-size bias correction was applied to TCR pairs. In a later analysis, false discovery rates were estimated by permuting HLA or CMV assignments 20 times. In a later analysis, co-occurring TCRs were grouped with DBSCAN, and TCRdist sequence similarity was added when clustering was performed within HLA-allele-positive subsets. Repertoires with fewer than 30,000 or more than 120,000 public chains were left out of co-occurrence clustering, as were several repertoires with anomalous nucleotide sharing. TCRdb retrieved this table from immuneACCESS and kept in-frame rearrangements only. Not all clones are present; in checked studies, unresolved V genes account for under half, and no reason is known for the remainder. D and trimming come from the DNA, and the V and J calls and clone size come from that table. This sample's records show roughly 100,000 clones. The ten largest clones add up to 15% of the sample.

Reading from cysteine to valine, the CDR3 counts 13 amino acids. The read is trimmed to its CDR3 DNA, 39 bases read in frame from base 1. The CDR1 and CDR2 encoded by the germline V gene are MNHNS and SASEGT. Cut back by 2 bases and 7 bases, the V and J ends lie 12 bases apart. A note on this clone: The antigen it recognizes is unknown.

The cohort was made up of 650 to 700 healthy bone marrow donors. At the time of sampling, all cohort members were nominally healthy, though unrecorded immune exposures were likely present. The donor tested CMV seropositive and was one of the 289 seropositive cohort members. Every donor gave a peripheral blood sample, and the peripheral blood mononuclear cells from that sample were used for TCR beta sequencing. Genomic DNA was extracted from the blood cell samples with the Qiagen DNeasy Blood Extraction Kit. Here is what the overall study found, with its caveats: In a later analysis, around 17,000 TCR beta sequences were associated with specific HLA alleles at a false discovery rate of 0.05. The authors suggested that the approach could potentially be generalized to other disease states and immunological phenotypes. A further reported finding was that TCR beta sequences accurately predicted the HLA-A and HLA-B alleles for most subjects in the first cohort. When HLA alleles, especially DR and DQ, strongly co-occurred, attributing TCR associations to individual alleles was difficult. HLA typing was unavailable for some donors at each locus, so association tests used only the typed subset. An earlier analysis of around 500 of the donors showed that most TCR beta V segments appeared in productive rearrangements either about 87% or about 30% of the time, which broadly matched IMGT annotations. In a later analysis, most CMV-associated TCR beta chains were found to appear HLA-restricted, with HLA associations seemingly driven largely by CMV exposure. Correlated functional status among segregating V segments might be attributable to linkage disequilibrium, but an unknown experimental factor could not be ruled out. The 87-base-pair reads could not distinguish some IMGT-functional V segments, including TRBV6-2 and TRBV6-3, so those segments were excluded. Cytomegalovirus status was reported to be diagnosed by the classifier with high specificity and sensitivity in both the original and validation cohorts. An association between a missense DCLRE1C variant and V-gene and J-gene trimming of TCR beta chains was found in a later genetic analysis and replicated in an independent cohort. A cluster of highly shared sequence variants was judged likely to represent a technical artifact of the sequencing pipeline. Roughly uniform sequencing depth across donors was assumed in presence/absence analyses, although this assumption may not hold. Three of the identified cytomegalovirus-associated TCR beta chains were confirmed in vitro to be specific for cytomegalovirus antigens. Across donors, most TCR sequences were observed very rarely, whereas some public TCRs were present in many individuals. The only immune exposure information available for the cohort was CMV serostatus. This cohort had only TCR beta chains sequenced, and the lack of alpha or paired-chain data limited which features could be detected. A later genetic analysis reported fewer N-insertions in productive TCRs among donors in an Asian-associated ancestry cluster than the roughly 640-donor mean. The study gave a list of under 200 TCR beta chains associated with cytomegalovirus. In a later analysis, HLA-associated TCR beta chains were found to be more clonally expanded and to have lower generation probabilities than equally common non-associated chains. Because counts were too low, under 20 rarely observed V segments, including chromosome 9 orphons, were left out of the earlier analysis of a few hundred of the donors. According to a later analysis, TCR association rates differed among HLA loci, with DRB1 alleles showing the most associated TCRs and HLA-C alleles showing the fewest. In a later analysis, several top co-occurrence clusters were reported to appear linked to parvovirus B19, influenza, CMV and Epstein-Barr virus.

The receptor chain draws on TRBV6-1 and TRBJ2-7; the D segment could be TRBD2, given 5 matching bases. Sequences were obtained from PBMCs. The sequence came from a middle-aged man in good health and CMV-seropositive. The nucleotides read TGTGCCAGCAGTGAATCGGGGTTATCGGAGCAGTACGTC. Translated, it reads CASSESGLSEQYV.